This TCR beta chain originates from a study of blood T cell repertoires in COVID-19. Study-level background: Sites in the United States, Italy and Spain provided acute and convalescent COVID-19 samples. PBMCs, B-cell-depleted T cells, or T cells were the source of the cDNA or gDNA that made up the material.

Profiling relied on immunoSEQ multiplex PCR, and the TCRdb table lists in-frame clones only, not all of them. The table shows 70,000 or so clones, with 75% to 90% occurring only once. The CDR3 has 14 residues. Germline V gene lookup returns CDR1 LNHDA and CDR2 SQIVND (reference sequence). V lost 5 bases and J lost 3, with 11 bases in between. The sequencing sample was made of peripheral blood. This sequence originates from a woman older than 75 with active COVID-19. This sequence joins TRBV19 and TRBJ2-4; D perhaps matches TRBD1 (6 bases). In DNA form, the CDR3 reads TGTGCCAGTAGTTCCCCAGGGGACAAAAACATTCAGTACTTC. Protein product: CASSSPGDKNIQYF.